This paragraph covers one T cell receptor beta chain sequence. Its antigen is still unknown. Germline V gene lookup returns CDR1 LNHDA and CDR2 SQIVND (reference sequence). This CDR3 is 15 amino acids long. V was cut by 0 bases and J by 4 bases, with 10 bases left in between. The PCR had 60 Vbeta and 13 Jbeta primers. This table comes from immunoSEQ multiplex PCR, and its TCRdb copy is limited to in-frame clones, with some not included. The repertoire holds roughly 190,000 clones, approximately 79% seen once, with roughly 6.3% in the top ten. The data stem from a study of cytomegalovirus exposure and HLA in healthy donors. Background on the study: Among about 380 genotyped donors, around 77% fell in the Caucasian-associated ancestry cluster. Notes on the study in general: There were some public TCRs occurring in many donors, but most TCR sequences were rare. A prior analysis recorded that most TCR beta V segments were productive about 87% or about 30% of the time.

While unrecorded immune exposures were likely, the donors were nominally healthy when sampled. The clonotype originates from a man aged 35-49 years in good health and CMV-seropositive. The sequenced sample was PBMCs. V gene TRBV19 combines with J gene TRBJ2-1, with D maybe TRBD2 (5 bases). CDR3 loop: CASSIDLEDYNEQFF. In nucleotides, the CDR3 is TGTGCCAGTAGTATAGATCTGGAGGATTACAATGAGCAGTTCTTC.